Listed below are T cell receptor beta chains from one sample, sequenced in a study of blood T cell repertoires in COVID-19. Generated by immunoSEQ multiplex PCR, the TCRdb table keeps only in-frame clones and is missing some. The sample contains about 200,000 clones, under 90% of which appear only once. Sequencing was done on a sample of peripheral blood. These receptor sequences come from a man older than 75 with acute or convalescent COVID-19. Each CDR3 is given with its conserved first and last residue. The D gene is left open where the match is weak. Clone size, where shown, is once, few, many, or a class for clones that have expanded.

>-|TRBJ2-3|15|TRBD2|TRBV28
CASRRGTSGTDTQYF
TGTGCCAGCAGGCGCGGGACTAGCGGCACAGATACGCAGTATTTT
>-|TRBJ2-5|15|-|TRBV5-1
CASSLARGPQETQYF
TGCGCCAGCAGCTTGGCCAGGGGCCCCCAAGAGACCCAGTACTTC
>-|TRBJ2-1|16|TRBD1|TRBV10-3
CAISPGPGQGPHEQFF
TGTGCCATCAGTCCTGGACCGGGACAGGGACCCCATGAGCAGTTCTTC
>-|TRBJ1-5|15|-|TRBV15
CATSPDSRNNQPQHF
TGTGCCACCAGCCCCGACAGCCGAAACAATCAGCCCCAGCATTTT
>-|TRBJ2-3|17|TRBD2|TRBV7-2
CASSLEWPSGPTDTQYF
TGTGCCAGCAGCTTAGAATGGCCTAGCGGACCCACAGATACGCAGTATTTT
>-|TRBJ1-4|13|-|TRBV2
CASTRDNNEKLFF
TGTGCCAGCACCCGGGACAATAATGAAAAACTGTTTTTT
>-|TRBJ1-4|15|TRBD1|TRBV4-2
CASSQSGTGVEKLFF
TGTGCCAGCAGCCAATCCGGGACAGGGGTGGAAAAACTGTTTTTT
>-|TRBJ1-4|14|-|TRBV2
CASSEEWVQEKLFF
TGTGCCAGCAGTGAAGAATGGGTACAGGAAAAACTGTTTTTT
>-|TRBJ1-3|15|TRBD1|TRBV5-1
CASSLDRGTGNTIYF
TGCGCCAGCAGCTTGGACAGGGGGACTGGAAACACCATATATTTT
>-|TRBJ2-7|15|TRBD1|TRBV18
CASSSRGRNNYEQYF
TGTGCCAGCTCATCCAGGGGGCGGAATAACTACGAGCAGTACTTC
>once|TRBJ2-3|12|-|TRBV10-3
CASARGTDTQYF
TGTGCCAGCGCCCGGGGGACAGATACGCAGTATTTT
>-|TRBJ2-7|14|TRBD1|TRBV3-1/TRBV3-2
CASSQARDSYEQYF
TGTGCCAGCAGCCAAGCTCGGGACAGCTACGAGCAGTACTTC
>-|TRBJ2-3|13|-|TRBV13
CASSKTDTDTQYF
TGTGCCAGCAGCAAGACTGACACAGATACGCAGTATTTT
>-|TRBJ2-1|13|-|TRBV5-1
CASSSGSYNEQFF
TGCGCCAGCAGCTCCGGGTCCTACAATGAGCAGTTCTTC
>-|TRBJ1-5|16|TRBD1|TRBV19
CASSRQPGQGNQPQHF
TGTGCCAGTAGTAGACAACCGGGACAGGGAAACCAGCCCCAGCATTTT
>-|TRBJ2-2|16|TRBD2|TRBV7-2
CASSSSLAGGTGELFF
TGTGCCAGCAGCTCCTCCCTAGCGGGGGGCACCGGGGAGCTGTTTTTT
>few|TRBJ2-1|13|-|TRBV10-3
CAISEQDWNEQFF
TGTGCCATCAGTGAGCAAGACTGGAATGAGCAGTTCTTC
>-|TRBJ1-5|13|TRBD1|TRBV27
CASRGQPNQPQHF
TGTGCCAGCAGGGGACAGCCCAATCAGCCCCAGCATTTT
>-|TRBJ2-2|14|TRBD1|TRBV7-8
CASSWQGATGELFF
TGTGCCAGCAGCTGGCAGGGGGCCACCGGGGAGCTGTTTTTT
>-|TRBJ1-5|14|-|TRBV6-2/TRBV6-3
CASSNRDSNQPQHF
TGTGCCAGCAGTAACAGGGACAGCAATCAGCCCCAGCATTTT
>-|TRBJ2-7|16|TRBD2|TRBV7-2
CASSLRLAGGPYEQYF
TGTGCCAGCAGCTTACGGCTAGCGGGAGGGCCCTACGAGCAGTACTTC
>-|TRBJ1-3|12|-|TRBV30
CASRESGNTIYF
TGTGCCTCCCGGGAAAGTGGAAACACCATATATTTT
>-|TRBJ2-1|14|-|TRBV11-3
CASSRNDLVHEQFF
TGTGCCAGCAGCCGCAACGACTTGGTCCACGAGCAGTTCTTC
>-|TRBJ2-7|15|TRBD1|TRBV27
CASSLWGDRGNEQYF
TGTGCCAGCAGTTTATGGGGGGACAGGGGTAACGAGCAGTACTTC
>-|TRBJ1-5|15|-|TRBV19
CASSISSGSPQPQHF
TGTGCCAGTAGTATTTCTTCCGGTTCCCCCCAGCCCCAGCATTTT
>few|TRBJ2-7|12|-|TRBV21-1
CASSTSFYEQYF
TGTGCCAGCAGCACTAGCTTCTACGAGCAGTACTTC
>-|TRBJ1-2|10|-|TRBV20-1
CSASGGTHTF
TGCAGTGCTTCCGGAGGCACCCACACCTTC
>-|TRBJ2-7|14|TRBD2|TRBV18
CASSPAGGNYEQYF
TGTGCCAGCTCACCCGCGGGAGGAAATTACGAGCAGTACTTC
>once|TRBJ1-1|16|-|TRBV11-2
CASSGQGIWAGTEAFF
TGTGCCAGCAGCGGCCAGGGTATCTGGGCTGGGACTGAAGCTTTCTTT
>-|TRBJ2-2|17|TRBD2|TRBV11-2
CASSPRTSGSYTGELFF
TGTGCCAGCAGCCCAAGAACTAGCGGGAGTTACACCGGGGAGCTGTTTTTT
>-|TRBJ2-1|13|TRBD2|TRBV27
CASSYKRETEQFF
TGTGCCAGCAGTTACAAGCGGGAGACCGAGCAGTTCTTC
>-|TRBJ2-1|14|-|TRBV11-3
CASKGTVSYNEQFF
TGTGCCAGCAAGGGGACTGTGTCCTACAATGAGCAGTTCTTC
>-|TRBJ2-7|14|TRBD2|TRBV7-2
CASSLAQRGYEQYF
TGTGCCAGCAGCTTAGCTCAGCGGGGCTACGAGCAGTACTTC
>-|TRBJ1-1|12|-|TRBV30
CAWSWLTTEAFF
TGTGCCTGGAGTTGGCTTACCACTGAAGCTTTCTTT
>-|TRBJ2-5|16|TRBD2|TRBV25-1
CASSGGPGLRLETQYF
TGTGCCAGCTCAGGCGGTCCGGGACTAAGGCTCGAGACCCAGTACTTC
>-|TRBJ2-1|15|TRBD1|TRBV6-5
CATRPGTGFHNEQFF
TGTGCCACGCGCCCCGGGACAGGGTTTCACAATGAGCAGTTCTTC
>-|TRBJ2-1|15|TRBD2|TRBV24-1
CATSEWTSGYNEQFF
TGTGCCACCAGTGAATGGACTAGCGGCTACAATGAGCAGTTCTTC
>-|TRBJ1-3|16|-|TRBV19
CASSIERTVSGNTIYF
TGTGCCAGTAGTATAGAGCGGACAGTCTCTGGAAACACCATATATTTT
>-|TRBJ2-3|12|-|TRBV2
CASSGTSYTQYF
TGTGCCAGCAGTGGAACTAGCTATACGCAGTATTTT
>-|TRBJ1-2|14|-|TRBV10-3
CAISESDSHYGYTF
TGTGCCATCAGTGAGTCAGACAGCCACTATGGCTACACCTTC
>-|TRBJ1-2|13|-|TRBV21-1
CASSEGVLYGYTF
TGTGCCAGCAGCGAGGGAGTTCTCTATGGCTACACCTTC
>-|TRBJ1-6|14|TRBD1|TRBV28
CASSPGDRGSPLHF
TGTGCCAGCAGTCCCGGGGACAGGGGATCGCCCCTCCACTTT
>-|TRBJ2-3|15|TRBD2|TRBV7-6
CASSSPGLSRDTQYF
TGTGCCAGCAGCTCCCCGGGACTATCACGGGATACGCAGTATTTT
>-|TRBJ2-1|14|-|TRBV5-1
CASSAGQSYNEQFF
TGCGCCAGCAGCGCCGGACAGTCTTACAATGAGCAGTTCTTC
>-|TRBJ2-3|14|TRBD2|TRBV27
CASSIGLAGDTQYF
TGTGCCAGCAGTATTGGACTAGCGGGAGATACGCAGTATTTT
>-|TRBJ2-2|15|TRBD2|TRBV30
CAWSRLAGATGELFF
TGTGCCTGGAGCCGACTAGCGGGAGCCACCGGGGAGCTGTTTTTT
>-|TRBJ2-3|11|-|TRBV3-1/TRBV3-2
CASSQQGLLDF
TGTGCCAGCAGCCAGCAGGGGTTATTGGATTTT
>-|TRBJ2-2|14|TRBD2|TRBV27
CASSLAGDTGELFF
TGTGCCAGCAGTTTAGCGGGAGACACCGGGGAGCTGTTTTTT
>-|TRBJ1-2|14|TRBD1|TRBV10-3
CATGGQGFNYGYTF
TGTGCCACCGGGGGACAGGGCTTTAACTATGGCTACACCTTC
>-|TRBJ1-2|12|TRBD1|TRBV30
CAWTLGQGRYTF
TGTGCCTGGACCCTCGGACAGGGGAGGTACACCTTC